The TCR beta chain under discussion was sequenced for a study of beta chain features in type 1 diabetes. This clone was counted between two and nine times. Its cognate antigen is unknown. The study, taken as a whole, reports: Over-representation of high TCR-expressing cells was a possible consequence of cDNA sequencing. All four CD4+ subsets from Type 1 diabetes patients carried moderately but significantly shorter TCRB CDR3s. For patients, the naive, central memory and Treg TCRB repertoires appeared more alike than for healthy donors.

The whole isolated RNA underwent reverse transcription, so sequencing captured expressed TCRB transcripts. Sequenced by immunoSEQ multiplex PCR; TCRdb stores in-frame clones only, minus some. Found here are some 240,000 clones, 16% of them singletons; the top ten hold about 0.08%. The V gene's germline CDR1 is SGDLS and CDR2 YYNGEE. The V gene lost 0 bases and the J gene lost 1 base, with 16 bases spanning the gap. The CDR3 spans 17 residues. Heparinised blood was drawn once per donor, averaging roughly 110 mL. The authors sorted CD4+ naive, central memory, regulatory and stem cell-like memory cells via CD45RO/CCR7/CD25/CD127/CD95/CD27.

The sequenced sample was naive CD4+ T cells from blood. This sequence was found in a young man with type 1 diabetes. V gene TRBV9 combines with J gene TRBJ2-5; D gene ambiguous. The CDR3 region is CASSVGLIDGGQETQYF. Written as DNA, the CDR3 is TGTGCCAGCAGCGTAGGGCTTATCGATGGCGGCCAAGAGACCCAGTACTTC.